The 15 T cell receptor beta chains in this list originate from one sample, sequenced in a study of cytomegalovirus exposure and HLA in healthy donors. The study ran its PCR with 60 Vbeta and 13 Jbeta primers. Profiling relied on immunoSEQ multiplex PCR, and the TCRdb table lists in-frame clones only, not all of them. The repertoire holds tens of thousands of clones, with 72% as singletons. Sequenced: PBMCs. The receptors here all came from a middle-aged woman in good health and CMV-seropositive.

V gene TRBV5-1 combines with J gene TRBJ2-7, with D tentatively TRBD2 (6 bases). Trimming took 5 bases from V and 7 from J, leaving 28 bases between them. Germline V gene sequence: CDR1 SGHRS, CDR2 YFSETQ. The CDR3 has 17 amino acids. The CDR3 loop is CASSFMGDSSTPGEQYF. The CDR3 nucleotides are TGCGCCAGCAGTTTTATGGGGGACTCCTCAACCCCGGGGGAGCAGTACTTC.

V and J are TRBV10-3 and TRBJ2-1, with TRBD1 matching 8 bases. The junction had 5 bases not matched to a gene; V was cut back by 3 bases and J by 7 bases. In germline, CDR1 is ENHRY, CDR2 SYGVKD. CDR3 length: 14 residues. The DNA for the CDR3 is TGTGCCATCAGTGACAGGGGGCCAGTTAATGAGCAGTTCTTC. Amino acids: CAISDRGPVNEQFF.

The J gene is TRBJ1-2, the V gene TRBV6-5; D remains unclear. Germline V gene sequence: CDR1 MNHEY, CDR2 SVGAGI. The CDR3 has 14 residues. V lost 3 bases, J lost 2 bases, and 10 bases lay in between. The CDR3 DNA follows: TGTGCCAGCAGTTATCTTGCGCTGAACTATGGCTACACCTTC. Its protein is CASSYLALNYGYTF.

V is TRBV29-1 and J is TRBJ1-2; tentatively, D is TRBD1 (5 bases). CDR3 size: 11 residues. V lost 0 bases and J lost 9, with 8 bases in between. CDR1 and CDR2 (germline): SQVTM, ANQGSEA. The chain's CDR3 is CSVEEQGSYTF. DNA for the CDR3: TGCAGCGTTGAAGAGCAGGGAAGCTACACCTTC. The whole variable domain, remainder taken from reference TRBV29-1 and TRBJ1-2, is SAVISQKPSRDICQRGTSLTIQCQVDSQVTMMFWYRQQPGQSLTLIATANQGSEATYESGFVIDKFPISRPNLTFSTLTVSNMSPEDSSIYLCSVEEQGSYTFGSGTRLTVV.

The chain couples TRBV7-2 to TRBJ2-1, with 12 bases aligning to TRBD2. CDR3 length: 15 amino acids. Unmatched junction bases numbered 2, after V lost 5 bases and J lost 3 bases. From germline, CDR1 is SGHTA and CDR2 FQGNSA. This CDR3 is CASSTSGGRYNEQFF. The CDR3, as DNA: TGTGCCAGCAGCACTAGCGGGGGGCGCTACAATGAGCAGTTCTTC.

This chain links TRBV5-6 with TRBJ1-1; possibly TRBD1 for D (5 bases). Per germline, CDR1 SGHDT and CDR2 YYEEEE. The CDR3 covers 17 residues. V was shortened by 1 base and J by 0 bases, with 16 bases between the two germline ends. CDR3 DNA: TGTGCCAGCAGCTTGTTTGGGAGCGGGGCGGTGAACACTGAAGCTTTCTTT. It yields the protein CASSLFGSGAVNTEAFF.

This chain uses TRBV5-4 with TRBJ1-1; possible D gene TRBD1, 6 bases. V lost 4 bases and J lost 0, with 16 bases in between. The CDR3 loop spans 16 amino acids. Germline V gene lookup returns CDR1 SGHNT and CDR2 YYREEE (reference sequence). CDR3 in DNA: TGTGCCAGCAGCGACGGTACCGGGACAATGAACACTGAAGCTTTCTTT. This encodes CASSDGTGTMNTEAFF.

This chain connects TRBV2 to TRBJ1-6; 7 bases are shared with TRBD1. Germline CDR1 reads SNHLY; CDR2 reads FYNNEI. The V segment lost 4 bases and the J segment 5 bases; nucleotides outside the gene matches: 11. This CDR3 spans 17 amino acids. The CDR3 spells CASSGRRGLSDNSPLHF. CDR3 sequence (DNA): TGTGCCAGCAGTGGTCGCAGGGGGTTATCGGATAATTCACCCCTCCACTTT.

V is TRBV5-1 and J is TRBJ2-5, with TRBD1 matching over 8 bases. Germline assignment: CDR1 SGHRS and CDR2 YFSETQ. Germline trimming cut 2 bases from V and 2 bases from J; bases unmatched to any gene: 2. CDR3 length equals 14 residues. CDR3 region: CASSFGTGQETQYF. For the CDR3, the DNA is TGCGCCAGCAGCTTCGGGACAGGACAAGAGACCCAGTACTTC.

This sequence joins TRBV29-1 and TRBJ2-2; D call uncertain. The V end was cut by 7 bases, the J end by 0 bases, with 18 bases between. The CDR3 extends over 16 amino acids. Germline V gene data show CDR1 as SQVTM and CDR2 as ANQGSEA. The CDR3 DNA sequence: TGCAGCGCCCAGATGCGTCGGAGATCGAACACCGGGGAGCTGTTTTTT. It specifies CSAQMRRRSNTGELFF.

The rearrangement uses TRBV29-1 and TRBJ1-1; the D gene is possibly TRBD1 (5 bases). The germline V gene encodes CDR1 SQVTM and CDR2 ANQGSEA. V dropped 6 bases and J dropped 1 base, with 12 bases sitting between them. This CDR3 is built from 13 residues. For the CDR3, the DNA is TGCAGCGTCCAGACGGGGGGGAACACTGAAGCTTTCTTT. It encodes CSVQTGGNTEAFF. Full variable domain (outside the CDR3, taken from reference TRBV29-1 and TRBJ1-1): SAVISQKPSRDICQRGTSLTIQCQVDSQVTMMFWYRQQPGQSLTLIATANQGSEATYESGFVIDKFPISRPNLTFSTLTVSNMSPEDSSIYLCSVQTGGNTEAFFGQGTRLTVV.

The rearrangement links TRBV1 to TRBJ1-3. TRBV1 is a recognized pseudogene. The CDR3 has 15 amino acids. For the CDR3, the DNA is TGCACCAGCATGAGGGCAGGAGAGATTTGGAACACCATATATTTT. Residues: CTSMRAGEIWNTIYF.

The chain employs TRBV6-5 and TRBJ2-3, with 12 bases that match TRBD2. Trimming removed 5 bases from V and 4 bases from J; junction bases left unmatched: 4. CDR1 and CDR2 from the germline V gene are MNHEY and SVGAGI. The CDR3 is 15 residues long. The CDR3 protein is CASSIGLAGPDTQYF. The CDR3, as DNA: TGTGCCAGCAGTATAGGACTAGCGGGGCCAGATACGCAGTATTTT.

V usage is TRBV18 and J usage is TRBJ1-1; 7 bases line up with TRBD1. V shed 3 bases, J shed 1 base, and the junction held 8 bases outside the gene matches. This CDR3 is 16 amino acids long. Germline V lookup: CDR1 KGHSH, CDR2 LQKENI. In DNA form, the CDR3 reads TGTGCCAGCTCACCCAAACCCCGGGACAGGAACACTGAAGCTTTCTTT. This codes for CASSPKPRDRNTEAFF.

This sequence joins TRBV25-1 and TRBJ1-5; 8 bases match TRBD1. Germline-derived CDR1 and CDR2 are MGHDK and SYGVNS. The J segment lost 3 bases and the V segment lost 6 bases, leaving 13 bases of the junction unmatched. The CDR3 is 17 residues long. The CDR3, as DNA: TGTGCCAGCAGCGCCCAGGGGGCCCACCAAAACAATCAGCCCCAGCATTTT. It translates to CASSAQGAHQNNQPQHF.